The 3 T cell receptor beta chains below were found in one sample sequenced in a study of T cell responses to AZD1222 COVID-19 vaccine. Profiled with immunoSEQ multiplex PCR; TCRdb holds only in-frame clones, not every one. The sample has some 160,000 clones, roughly 87% seen once; the top ten hold over 1%. Sequences were derived from peripheral blood, sampled 28 days after the second AZD1222 dose. These receptors came from an adult who received the AZD1222 COVID-19 vaccine.

The count of this clone is one. This chain links TRBV3-1 (or the pseudogene TRBV3-2) with TRBJ1-1; 7 bases fit TRBD1. The CDR3 extends over 15 amino acids. V lost 4 bases to trimming and J lost 4 bases; unmatched junction nucleotides: 9. The germline CDR1 and CDR2 sequences are LGHDT and YNNKEL (reference sequence). In DNA form, the CDR3 reads TGTGCCAGCAGCCGAACCGGGACAGCAATCACTGAAGCTTTCTTT. Translation: CASSRTGTAITEAFF.

Points on this clone: Within the sample, other DNA sequences also encode this same CDR3. The chain combines TRBV5-1 with TRBJ2-3; 9 bases map to TRBD2. The CDR3 is made up of 16 amino acids. In germline, CDR1 is SGHRS, CDR2 YFSETQ. Germline trimming cut 6 bases from V and 9 bases from J; bases unmatched to any gene: 17. Here the CDR3 reads CASTDHGRGGADTQYF. The CDR3, as DNA: TGCGCCAGCACCGATCACGGGCGGGGGGGGGCCGACACGCAGTATTTT. Full variable domain (remainder filled in from reference TRBV5-1 and TRBJ2-3): KAGVTQTPRYLIKTRGQQVTLSCSPISGHRSVSWYQQTPGQGLQFLFEYFSETQRNKGNFPGRFSGRQFSNSRSEMNVSTLELGDSALYLCASTDHGRGGADTQYFGPGTRLTVL.

The rearrangement links TRBV7-9 to TRBJ2-5; weak D call: TRBD1 (5 bases). This CDR3 has 14 amino acids. Trimming pared 5 bases from V and 1 base from J, leaving 11 bases between. CDR1 is SEHNR and CDR2 is FQNEAQ in the germline V gene (reference sequence). The DNA for the CDR3 is TGTGCCAGCAGCCCCCCAGGGATCCAAGAGACCCAGTACTTC. Translating gives CASSPPGIQETQYF.